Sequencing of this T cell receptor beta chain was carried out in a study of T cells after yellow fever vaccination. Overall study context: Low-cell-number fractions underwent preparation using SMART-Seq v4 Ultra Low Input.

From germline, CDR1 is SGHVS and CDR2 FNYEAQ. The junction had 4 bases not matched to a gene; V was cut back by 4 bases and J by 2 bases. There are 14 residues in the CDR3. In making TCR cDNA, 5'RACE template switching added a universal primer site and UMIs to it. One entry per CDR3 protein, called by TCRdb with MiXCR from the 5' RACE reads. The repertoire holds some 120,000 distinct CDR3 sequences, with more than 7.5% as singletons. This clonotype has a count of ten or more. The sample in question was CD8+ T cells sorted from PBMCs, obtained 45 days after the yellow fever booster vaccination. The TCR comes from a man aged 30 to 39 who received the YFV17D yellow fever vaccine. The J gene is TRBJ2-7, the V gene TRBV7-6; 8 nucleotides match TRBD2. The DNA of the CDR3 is TGTGCCAGCAGCTATTCGGGGGGGACCTACGAGCAGTACTTC. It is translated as CASSYSGGTYEQYF.